Shown below are 28 T cell receptor beta chains from a single sample sequenced in a study of cytomegalovirus exposure and HLA in healthy donors. Amplification used 60 Vbeta primers and 13 Jbeta primers. Assay used: immunoSEQ multiplex PCR; TCRdb lists only in-frame clones, some missing. This sample has around 150,000 clones, with less than 80% found just once. The sample consisted of PBMCs. The receptor source for this set is a female donor in good health and CMV-seropositive.

Remarks on this clone: One end of the junction varies from germline; a read error may be responsible. The rearrangement links TRBV6-5 to TRBJ1-2; TRBD1 aligns across 9 bases. CDR1 is MNHEY, CDR2 SVGAGI, per germline. The length of the CDR3 is 13 residues. The CDR3 DNA is TGTGCCAGCAGTTACCGACAGGGGGAAGGCTACCCCTTC. Protein product: CASSYRQGEGYPF.

In its sample, this clone was seen once. This chain connects TRBV11-2 to TRBJ1-2; D call uncertain. CDR1 and CDR2 from the germline V gene are SGHAT and FQNNGV. V was trimmed by 5 bases and J by 4 bases, leaving 11 bases between them. The CDR3 loop spans 13 amino acids. CDR3 sequence reads: CASSEGSGYGYTF. DNA for the CDR3: TGTGCCAGCAGCGAGGGAAGCGGCTATGGCTACACCTTC.

The genes are TRBV5-4 and TRBJ1-1, with D maybe TRBD1 (5 bases). The germline gives CDR1 SGHNT, CDR2 YYREEE (reference sequence). Deletions cut 5 bases from V and 3 bases from J, with 8 bases between. CDR3 length equals 12 residues. CDR3 residues: CASRQGDTEAFF. CDR3 coding DNA: TGTGCCAGCAGGCAAGGGGACACTGAAGCTTTCTTT.

V is TRBV27 and J is TRBJ2-5; a possible D gene is TRBD1 (6 bases). The CDR3 consists of 15 residues. Germline V gives CDR1 MNHEY, CDR2 SMNVEV (reference sequence). V gave up 2 bases and J gave up 5 bases, with 15 bases separating them. The CDR3 nucleotides read TGTGCCAGCAGTTTACAGGGTCAGGGGATGGAGACCCAGTACTTC. Protein: CASSLQGQGMETQYF.

The J gene is TRBJ2-3, the V gene TRBV5-5; TRBD2 aligns across 9 bases. The CDR3 has 17 amino acids. The V gene's germline CDR1 is SGHKS and CDR2 YYEKEE (reference sequence). With 4 bases clipped from V and 4 bases from J, the junction kept 13 bases outside the gene matches. The CDR3 nucleotides are TGTGCCAGCAGCGGCGGCGAAGCGGGGGGCCGAGCAGATACGCAGTATTTT. Residues: CASSGGEAGGRADTQYF.

This chain uses TRBV30 with TRBJ2-1; 12 bases align to TRBD2. Unmatched junction bases numbered 5, after V lost 1 base and J lost 4 bases. This CDR3 is built from 16 residues. The germline gives CDR1 GTSNPN, CDR2 SVGIG (reference sequence). The CDR3 bases are TGTGCCTGGAGTGGGACTAGCGGGGTCAGGTACAATGAGCAGTTCTTC. It encodes CAWSGTSGVRYNEQFF.

The J gene is TRBJ1-4, the V gene TRBV18; D unresolved. Germline-derived CDR1 and CDR2 are KGHSH and LQKENI. This CDR3 has 13 residues. Trimming left V 2 bases short and J 8 bases short, with 9 bases between. CDR3 nucleotides: TGTGCCAGCTCACCAGAGATTCGGGAAAAACTGTTTTTT. Its protein is CASSPEIREKLFF.

The chain employs TRBV5-4 and TRBJ2-1, with 12 bases matching TRBD2. The junction had 7 bases not matched to a gene; V was cut back by 4 bases and J by 8 bases. CDR3 length equals 15 residues. Germline V gives CDR1 SGHNT, CDR2 YYREEE (reference sequence). The CDR3 DNA follows: TGTGCCAGCAGCCAGACTAGCGGGAGCAAAGATGAGCAGTTCTTC. It translates to CASSQTSGSKDEQFF.

The chain uses TRBV4-1 and TRBJ2-1; no reliable D call. Germline assignment: CDR1 MGHRA and CDR2 YSYEKL. The CDR3 is made up of 15 amino acids. Trimming stripped 1 base from V and 4 bases from J, with 11 bases between. The CDR3 bases are TGCGCCAGCAGCCAAGTCTTGCGCCGATACAATGAGCAGTTCTTC. Residues: CASSQVLRRYNEQFF.

The chain's CDR3 is CASRQSNQPQHF. The DNA of the CDR3 is TGTGCCAGCAGACAGAGCAATCAGCCCCAGCATTTT. The gene calls are TRBV6-6 and TRBJ1-5; D unclear. The CDR3 length is 12 residues. CDR1 and CDR2 (germline): MNHNY, SVGAGI (reference sequence). Trimming took 6 bases from V and 1 from J, leaving 4 bases between them.

This clone was recorded a few times. The rearrangement joins TRBV7-3 to TRBJ1-1; no definite D call. Germline V gives CDR1 SGHTA, CDR2 FQGTGA. V lost 5 bases to trimming and J lost 1 base, with 8 bases between them. The CDR3 contains 13 residues. CDR3 amino acids: CASSQQPNTEAFF. CDR3 in DNA: TGTGCCAGCAGCCAACAACCGAACACTGAAGCTTTCTTT.

The rearrangement uses TRBV2 and TRBJ2-5; a possible D gene is TRBD1 (5 bases). The germline V gene encodes CDR1 SNHLY and CDR2 FYNNEI. The CDR3 has 13 amino acids. V dropped 3 bases and J dropped 11 bases, with 16 bases sitting between them. Written as DNA, the CDR3 is TGTGCCAGCAGTGACTTCCGTCAGGGTCAGCAGTACTTC. This gives the protein CASSDFRQGQQYF.

This clone showed up many times. The gene calls are TRBV10-1 and TRBJ2-3; D remains ambiguous. V gave up 6 bases and J gave up 8 bases, with 12 bases separating them. Germline CDR1 reads WNHNN; CDR2 reads SYGVQD (reference sequence). This CDR3 contains 12 residues. CDR3 nucleotides: TGCGCCAGCAGCGAAATCCACGGTACGCAGTATTTT. It translates to CASSEIHGTQYF.

The rearrangement links TRBV5-1 to TRBJ2-5, with D unresolved. Matching the DNA end better, TRBJ2-7 makes the J call doubtful. The CDR3 covers 11 residues. Germline V gene lookup returns CDR1 SGHRS and CDR2 YFSETQ. DNA for the CDR3: TGCGCCAGCAGCGCGTCTTACGAGCAGTACTTC. Translation: CASSASYEQYF.

The rearrangement uses TRBV2 and TRBJ1-5; the D is unclear. V was clipped by 8 bases and J by 6 bases, with 14 bases between them. The CDR3 length is 13 residues. Germline lookup yields CDR1 SNHLY and CDR2 FYNNEI. The CDR3 DNA follows: TGTGCCAGCCTCGGCGGGGAGGGTCAGCCCCAGCATTTT. Its translation: CASLGGEGQPQHF.

The chain employs TRBV4-2 and TRBJ2-1; no reliable D call. The CDR3 contains 15 residues. CDR1 and CDR2 (germline): LGHNA, YNFKEQ. Trimming removed 0 bases at V and 3 bases at J, with 9 bases between. CDR3 residues: CASSQEGQRYNEQFF. The CDR3 bases are TGTGCCAGCAGCCAAGAAGGCCAGCGCTACAATGAGCAGTTCTTC.

The table lists this clone with a count of one. The chain recombines TRBV7-2 with TRBJ1-1, with 7 nucleotides matching TRBD1. The germline CDR1 and CDR2 sequences are SGHTA and FQGNSA. The CDR3 contains 13 residues. The trim removed 11 bases at V and 1 base at J, leaving 7 bases unmatched. The CDR3 loop is CASGTEQNTEAFF. The DNA for the CDR3 is TGTGCCTCAGGGACAGAACAGAACACTGAAGCTTTCTTT.

Sample share makes this clone medium-sized (0.01 to 0.1%). The chain has TRBV4-1 and TRBJ1-5, with a possible D match to TRBD1 (6 bases). The germline V and J ends were trimmed by 5 bases and 5 bases, with 10 bases remaining between them. Germline-derived CDR1 and CDR2 are MGHRA and YSYEKL. This CDR3 comprises 13 residues. DNA for the CDR3: TGCGCCAGCAGCGAGGGGGAATATCAGCCCCAGCATTTT. It codes for CASSEGEYQPQHF.

This clone occurred once. The V call is TRBV27, the J call TRBJ2-7; 7 positions match TRBD1. V dropped 4 bases and J dropped 0; count of bases not matched to a gene: 6. CDR1 is MNHEY and CDR2 is SMNVEV in the germline V gene (reference sequence). The CDR3 length is 15 residues. The CDR3: CASSSRTGDSYEQYF. The CDR3, as DNA: TGTGCCAGCAGTTCCCGGACAGGAGACTCCTACGAGCAGTACTTC.

The sample holds one count of this clone. The J gene is TRBJ2-7, the V gene TRBV21-1; TRBD1, the table's D call, was not compared with the DNA. TRBV21-1 is marked as a pseudogene. This CDR3 is 15 amino acids long. The CDR3 is CASSNSPTGSYEQYF. The CDR3 region has the DNA TGTGCCAGCAGCAACTCACCGACAGGGTCCTACGAGCAGTACTTC.

The chain couples TRBV9 to TRBJ2-1; D might be TRBD2 (5 bases). Trimming pared 3 bases from V and 2 bases from J, leaving 12 bases between. Germline V gives CDR1 SGDLS, CDR2 YYNGEE. This CDR3 is 15 amino acids long. The CDR3 DNA is TGTGCCAGCAGCGCCCAAACCGGGACCTACAATGAGCAGTTCTTC. This gives the protein CASSAQTGTYNEQFF.

Only one count was recorded for this clone. The rearrangement uses TRBV2 and TRBJ1-2; 10 bases are shared with TRBD1. CDR3 length equals 13 residues. Germline CDR1 SNHLY, CDR2 FYNNEI. The J segment lost 6 bases and the V segment lost 6 bases, leaving 4 bases of the junction unmatched. The chain's CDR3 is CASRAGQGNGYTF. CDR3 bases: TGTGCCAGCAGGGCGGGACAGGGGAATGGCTACACCTTC.

The chain joins TRBV25-1 to TRBJ2-2; 7 positions match TRBD1. The CDR3 length is 14 residues. The J segment lost 3 bases and the V segment lost 7 bases, leaving 5 bases of the junction unmatched. Germline lookup yields CDR1 MGHDK and CDR2 SYGVNS. The CDR3 nucleotides read TGTGCCAGCACCGCGACAGGGCACACCGGGGAGCTGTTTTTT. It yields the protein CASTATGHTGELFF.

A single count supports this clone. The chain uses TRBV7-9 and TRBJ1-2, with unresolved D. The ends were cut back, 3 bases at V and 8 bases at J, with 19 bases in the middle. The V gene's germline CDR1 is SEHNR and CDR2 FQNEAQ (reference sequence). The CDR3 is made up of 15 amino acids. As DNA, the CDR3 is TGTGCCAGCAGCTTGGCCGGTCGACAAGTATCCGGCTACACCTTC. Protein sequence: CASSLAGRQVSGYTF.

The chain joins TRBV2 to TRBJ2-5; TRBD1 aligns across 9 bases. Near its end, the DNA agrees better with TRBJ2-7, so the J call may be wrong. The CDR3 runs to 15 residues. Germline V gene lookup returns CDR1 SNHLY and CDR2 FYNNEI. CDR3 protein: CASRNQDRGSYEQYF. The CDR3 DNA sequence: TGTGCCAGCAGAAACCAGGACAGGGGCTCCTACGAGCAGTACTTC.

The table lists this clone with a count of one. The chain has TRBV27 and TRBJ2-1, with D perhaps TRBD2 (5 bases). Germline loops: CDR1 MNHEY, CDR2 SMNVEV (reference sequence). Trimming cost V 0 bases and J 4 bases, with 10 bases left between them. There are 15 residues in the CDR3. CDR3 in DNA: TGTGCCAGCAGTTTATCGGCTAGCCTTTACAATGAGCAGTTCTTC. Translation: CASSLSASLYNEQFF.

The chain has TRBV5-1 and TRBJ2-1, with 12 bases aligning to TRBD2. The CDR3 contains 15 residues. J was trimmed by 5 bases and V by 5 bases; bases with no gene match: 5. Germline V gene lookup returns CDR1 SGHRS and CDR2 YFSETQ. CDR3 residues: CASSRASGRDNEQFF. The DNA for the CDR3 is TGCGCCAGCAGTAGGGCTAGCGGGAGGGACAATGAGCAGTTCTTC.

The gene calls are TRBV7-9 and TRBJ2-3; 7 positions agree with TRBD1. The V gene end was trimmed by 0 bases and the J gene end by 0 bases; junction bases not matched to a gene: 3. Per the germline V gene, CDR1 is SEHNR and CDR2 is FQNEAQ (reference sequence). CDR3 length equals 16 residues. DNA for the CDR3: TGTGCCAGCAGCTTAGCCGGGACAGCTAGCACAGATACGCAGTATTTT. Translating gives CASSLAGTASTDTQYF.